This paragraph covers one TCR beta chain sequence. Its antigen is still unknown. The data belong to a study of cytomegalovirus exposure and HLA in healthy donors (dated by TCRdb to 2015 to 2018). Turning to the overall study: An earlier analysis of roughly 500 of the donors reported 276 Gb of sequence data and around 110 million unique TCR beta sequences obtained from some 170 million T cells. Approximately 300 gigabases of sequencing data and 78 million or so unique TCR sequences were included in an early release covering several hundred HLA-typed donors. Among the roughly 400 genotyped donors, 75% to 90% belonged to the genetic ancestry cluster associated with self-reported Caucasian donors. The study aimed to test whether cataloging public T cell receptors could reveal signatures of past pathogen exposure. The study used immunosequencing to profile the T cell repertoires of 670 or so subjects and linked those repertoires to cytomegalovirus serostatus. Besides the first cohort of 666 subjects, a separate validation cohort made up of about 120 different subjects was used. To predict cytomegalovirus infection status, the study brought together high-throughput TCR immunosequencing, statistical association of individual TCRs with disease status, and machine learning. To study patterns of TCR occurrence, a later analysis re-analyzed previously published TCR beta repertoires from several hundred donors and added high-resolution HLA genotyping. Rather than drawing on any new phenotypic data, the later analysis identified candidate immune exposures from TCR beta sequences and the way those sequences occurred across donors. An earlier analysis of several hundred of the donors applied high-throughput TCR beta sequencing to assess whether each TCR beta V gene segment acted as functional or pseudogenic. Donor age, sex, ethnicity and CMV serostatus were collected together with the repertoire data. A later genetic analysis used genome-wide SNP genotypes for about 60% of the roughly 700 donors, treating that subset as a discovery cohort. Every repertoire in the discovery cohort had been generated on one and the same sequencing platform. HLA typing covered class I and class II loci at four-digit resolution. The number of donors typed differed by locus, with roughly 620-640 for A, B, C, DRB1 and DQB1, more than 500 for DQA1, nearly 610 for DPA1, and approximately 470 for DPB1. Because of strong linkage in the cohort, roughly 5 DR-DQ haplotypes were treated as single units for association and clustering. Among a few hundred genotyped donors of the cohort, an average of approximately 240,000 unique TCR beta nucleotide sequences were sequenced per donor, roughly 20% of them non-productive.

What the research found in general, with its limitations: The only immune exposure information available for the cohort was CMV serostatus. A later analysis found that most CMV-associated TCR beta chains appeared HLA-restricted, with HLA associations seemingly driven largely by CMV exposure. A few of the identified cytomegalovirus-associated TCR beta chains were confirmed in vitro to be specific for cytomegalovirus antigens. In a later analysis, HLA-associated TCR beta chains were found to be more clonally expanded and to have lower generation probabilities than equally common non-associated chains. The study gave a list of about 160 TCR beta chains associated with cytomegalovirus. Only TCR beta chains were sequenced in this cohort, and the absence of alpha or paired-chain data limited detectable features. A further reported finding was that TCR beta sequences accurately predicted the HLA-A and HLA-B alleles for most subjects in the first cohort. A cluster of highly shared sequence variants was judged likely to represent a technical artifact of the sequencing pipeline. A later analysis associated 16,951 TCR beta sequences with specific HLA alleles at a false discovery rate of 0.05. Strong co-occurrence of HLA alleles, especially DR and DQ, made assigning TCR associations to individual alleles difficult. Most TCR sequences were observed very rarely across donors, whereas some public TCRs were present in many individuals. In a later analysis, the rate of TCR association differed among HLA loci, with DRB1 alleles having the most associated TCRs and HLA-C alleles having the fewest. Presence/absence analyses assumed roughly uniform sequencing depth across donors, an assumption that may not hold. According to the authors, the approach could potentially be generalized to other disease states and immunological phenotypes. In an earlier analysis of approximately 590 of the donors, most TCR beta V segments appeared in productive rearrangements about 87% or about 30% of the time, broadly matching IMGT annotations. HLA typing was unavailable for some donors at each locus, so association tests used only the typed subset. Some 15 rarely observed V segments, including chromosome 9 orphons, were excluded from the earlier analysis of some 590 of the donors because counts were too low. Cytomegalovirus status was reported to be diagnosed by the classifier with high specificity and sensitivity in both the original and validation cohorts. A later analysis reported that several top co-occurrence clusters appeared linked to parvovirus B19, influenza, CMV and Epstein-Barr virus. A later genetic analysis reported fewer N-insertions in productive TCRs among donors in an Asian-associated ancestry cluster than the roughly 640-donor mean. A later genetic analysis associated a missense DCLRE1C variant with V-gene and J-gene trimming of TCR beta chains, and an independent cohort replicated the association. Linkage disequilibrium might explain the correlated functional status among segregating V segments, but an unknown experimental factor could not be excluded. Because the 87-base-pair reads could not distinguish some IMGT-functional V segments, including TRBV6-2 and TRBV6-3, those segments were excluded.

Per the germline V gene, MDHEN is the CDR1 and SYDVKM is the CDR2. V loses 8 bases of germline sequence and J loses 0 bases, and the interval between the two ends is 14 bases. Reading from cysteine to phenylalanine, the CDR3 counts 14 amino acids. Just CDR3 DNA is preserved here, 42 bases in frame from base 1. Library preparation used the immunoSEQ multiplex PCR assay. For the multiplex PCR, a mixture combining 60 forward primers for TCR Vbeta segments and 13 reverse primers for TCR Jbeta segments was used. The CDR3 region of rearranged TCR beta genes was amplified from genomic DNA with a multiplex PCR assay. The amplified TCR beta libraries were sequenced on the Illumina HiSeq System as 87-base-pair reads. In the original analysis: A later analysis tallied 70 million to 100 million unique TCR beta chains across the 666 repertoires, and approximately 9.9 million of those chains were shared by two or more donors. A nearest-neighbor algorithm error-corrected the raw reads and collapsed the reads into unique sequences, merging closely related sequences to remove PCR and sequencing errors. To assign V, D and J gene segments, CDR3 sequences were aligned to IMGT reference sequences. For a sequence to be retained, a match of at least six nucleotides to both a V gene segment and a J gene segment was required. Rearrangements were called productive when the CDR3 lacked stop codons and stayed in frame with V and J; all others were non-productive. CDR3 was defined by IMGT convention, running from the second conserved V-encoded cysteine to the conserved J-encoded phenylalanine. The earlier analysis of 587 of the donors excluded sequences that lacked an unambiguous match to a single V gene segment. In an earlier analysis of 587 of the donors, a V segment was called functional when productive rearrangements were above 56.7%, and segregating when the standard deviation between donors exceeded 5%. To diagnose cytomegalovirus status from the catalog of TCR beta chain sequences, a statistical classification framework was built. In a later analysis, V and J genes were assigned by comparing TCR nucleotide sequences against IMGT/GENE-DB human TR gene sequences. A later analysis assigned CDR3 sequences and most-parsimonious VDJ recombination scenarios with the TCRdist pipeline. In a later analysis, each TCR beta chain was defined by its CDR3 amino acid sequence together with its V-gene family, and reads lacking a unique V-gene family were excluded. In a later analysis, 450 to 600 highly shared, low-generation-probability nucleotide sequences were removed to address suspected cross-contamination and a sequencing artifact. In a later analysis, a clonal expansion index for each public chain was calculated from normalized within-repertoire ranks of inferred template counts. In a later analysis, generation probabilities were computed with a VDJ recombination model fitted to out-of-frame rearrangements, and the resulting probabilities were checked against IGoR. A later analysis scored TCR-TCR, TCR-HLA and TCR-CMV co-occurrence with hypergeometric tests, applying a repertoire-size bias correction to TCR pairs. To estimate false discovery rates, a later analysis permuted the HLA or CMV assignments 20 times. A later analysis grouped co-occurring TCRs with DBSCAN, adding TCRdist sequence similarity when clustering within HLA-allele-positive subsets. Co-occurrence clustering excluded repertoires with fewer than 30,000 or more than 120,000 public chains, plus five with anomalous nucleotide sharing. In TCRdb, the immuneACCESS table is reduced to in-frame sequences with V and J assigned. These tables do not hold every clone; where another copy was compared, an unresolved V gene accounts for under half, and the others remain unexplained. V and J calls and clone size are copied from that table; D and trimming were computed from the DNA. For this sample, the table gives more than 95,000 clones. The ten largest make up approximately 0.99% of the sample.

The cohort consisted of approximately 670 healthy bone marrow donors. At the time of sampling, all cohort members were nominally healthy, though unrecorded immune exposures were likely present. The donor tested CMV seronegative and was one of the 352 seronegative cohort members. A peripheral blood sample was collected from each donor, and TCR beta sequencing was performed on peripheral blood mononuclear cells. The Qiagen DNeasy Blood Extraction Kit was used to extract genomic DNA from the blood cell samples. Here the chain combines TRBV28 and TRBJ2-7, and possibly TRBD1, on 6 matching bases. The sample taken for sequencing was PBMCs. The origin of this receptor is a man aged 18-30 years in good health and CMV-seronegative. The CDR3 has the sequence CASLGTSSSYEQYF. The DNA reads TGTGCCAGCCTTGGGACATCGAGCTCCTACGAGCAGTACTTC.